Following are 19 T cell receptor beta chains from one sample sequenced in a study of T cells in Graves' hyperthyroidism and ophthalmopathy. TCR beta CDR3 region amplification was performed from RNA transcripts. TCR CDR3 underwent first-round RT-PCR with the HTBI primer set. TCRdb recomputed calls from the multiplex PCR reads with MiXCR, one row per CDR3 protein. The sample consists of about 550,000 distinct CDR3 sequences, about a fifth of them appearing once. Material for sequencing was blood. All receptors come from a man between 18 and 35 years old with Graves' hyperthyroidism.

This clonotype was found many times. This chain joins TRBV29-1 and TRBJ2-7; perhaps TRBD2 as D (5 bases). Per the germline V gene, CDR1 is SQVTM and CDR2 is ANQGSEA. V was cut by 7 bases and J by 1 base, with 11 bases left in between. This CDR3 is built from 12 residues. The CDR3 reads CSAFGESYEQYF. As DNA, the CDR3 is TGCAGCGCGTTTGGGGAGTCCTACGAGCAGTACTTC.

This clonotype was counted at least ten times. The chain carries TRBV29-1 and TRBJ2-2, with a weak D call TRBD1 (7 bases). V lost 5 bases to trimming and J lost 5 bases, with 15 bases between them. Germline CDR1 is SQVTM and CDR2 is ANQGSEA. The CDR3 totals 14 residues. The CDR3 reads CSVRRGLETGELFF. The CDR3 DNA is TGCAGCGTTAGGAGGGGGCTAGAGACCGGGGAGCTGTTTTTT.

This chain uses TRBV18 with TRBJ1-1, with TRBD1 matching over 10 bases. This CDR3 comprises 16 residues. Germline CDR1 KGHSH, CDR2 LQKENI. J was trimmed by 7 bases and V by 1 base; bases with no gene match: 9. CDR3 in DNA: TGTGCCAGCTCACCACGGGCCCGGACAGGGGGTGATGAAGCTTTCTTT. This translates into CASSPRARTGGDEAFF.

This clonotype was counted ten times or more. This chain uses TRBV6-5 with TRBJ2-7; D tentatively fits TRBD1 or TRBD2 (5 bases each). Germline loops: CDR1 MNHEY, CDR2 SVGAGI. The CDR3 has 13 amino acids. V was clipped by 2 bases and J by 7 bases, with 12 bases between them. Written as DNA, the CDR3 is TGTGCCAGCAGTTACGGGACGGTTGATGAGCAGTACTTC. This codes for CASSYGTVDEQYF.

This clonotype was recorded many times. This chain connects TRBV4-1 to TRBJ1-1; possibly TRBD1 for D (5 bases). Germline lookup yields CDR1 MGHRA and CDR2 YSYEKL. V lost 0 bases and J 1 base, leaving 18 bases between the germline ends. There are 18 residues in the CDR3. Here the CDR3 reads CASSQEGGTSMGNTEAFF. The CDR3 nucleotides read TGCGCCAGCAGCCAAGAGGGGGGTACAAGTATGGGGAACACTGAAGCTTTCTTT.

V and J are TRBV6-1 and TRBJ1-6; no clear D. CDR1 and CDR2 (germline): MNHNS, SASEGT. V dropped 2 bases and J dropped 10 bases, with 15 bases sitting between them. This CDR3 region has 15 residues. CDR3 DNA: TGTGCCAGCAGTGAACAAGAGGCTTCGAGGTCACCCCTCCACTTT. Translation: CASSEQEASRSPLHF.

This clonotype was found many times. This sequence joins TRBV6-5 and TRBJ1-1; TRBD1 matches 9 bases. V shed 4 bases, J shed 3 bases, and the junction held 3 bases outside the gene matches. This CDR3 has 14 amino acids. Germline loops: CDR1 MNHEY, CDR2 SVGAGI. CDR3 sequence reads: CASSWNRGHTEAFF. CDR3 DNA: TGTGCCAGCAGTTGGAACAGGGGGCACACTGAAGCTTTCTTT.

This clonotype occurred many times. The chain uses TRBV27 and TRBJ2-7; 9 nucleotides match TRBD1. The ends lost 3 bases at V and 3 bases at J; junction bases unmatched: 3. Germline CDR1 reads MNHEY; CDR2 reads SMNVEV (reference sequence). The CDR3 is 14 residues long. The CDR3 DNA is TGTGCCAGCAGTTTTGGGACAGGGTTCTACGAGCAGTACTTC. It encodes CASSFGTGFYEQYF.

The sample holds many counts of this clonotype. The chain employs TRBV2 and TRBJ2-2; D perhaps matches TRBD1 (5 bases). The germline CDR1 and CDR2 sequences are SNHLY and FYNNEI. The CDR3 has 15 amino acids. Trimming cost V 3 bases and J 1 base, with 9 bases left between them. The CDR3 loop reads CASSEPGQNTGELFF. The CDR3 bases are TGTGCCAGCAGTGAGCCCGGACAGAACACCGGGGAGCTGTTTTTT.

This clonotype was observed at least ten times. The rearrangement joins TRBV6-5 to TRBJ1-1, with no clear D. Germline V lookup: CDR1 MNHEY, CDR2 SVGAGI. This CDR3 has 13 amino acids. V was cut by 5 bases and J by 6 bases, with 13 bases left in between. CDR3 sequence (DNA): TGTGCCAGCAGTAACCGTTTGGGTTCTGAAGCTTTCTTT. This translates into CASSNRLGSEAFF.

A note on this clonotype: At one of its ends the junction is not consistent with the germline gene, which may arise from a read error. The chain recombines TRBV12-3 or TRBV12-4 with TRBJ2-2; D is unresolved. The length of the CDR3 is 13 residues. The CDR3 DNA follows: TGTGCCGGCAGCGACCAAAACACCGGGGAGCTGTTTTTT. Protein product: CAGSDQNTGELFF.

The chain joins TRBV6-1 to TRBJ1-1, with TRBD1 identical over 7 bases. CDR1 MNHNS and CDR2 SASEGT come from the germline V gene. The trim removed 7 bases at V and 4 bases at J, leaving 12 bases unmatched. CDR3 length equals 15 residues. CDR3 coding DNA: TGTGCCAGCACCCTCGAGGCAGGGGGTCGCACTGAAGCTTTCTTT. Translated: CASTLEAGGRTEAFF.

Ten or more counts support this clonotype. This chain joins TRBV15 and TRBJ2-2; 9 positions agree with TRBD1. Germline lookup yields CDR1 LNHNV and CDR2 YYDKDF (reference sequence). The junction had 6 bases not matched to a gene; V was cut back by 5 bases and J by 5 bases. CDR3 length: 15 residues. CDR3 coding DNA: TGTGCCACCAGCGGGGACAGGGCGGCGACCGGGGAGCTGTTTTTT. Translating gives CATSGDRAATGELFF.

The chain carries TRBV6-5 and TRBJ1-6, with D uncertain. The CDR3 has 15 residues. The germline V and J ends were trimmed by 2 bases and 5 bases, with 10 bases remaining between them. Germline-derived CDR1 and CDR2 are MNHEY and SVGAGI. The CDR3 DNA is TGTGCCAGCAGTTACGACTGGACCGATAATTCACCCCTCCACTTT. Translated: CASSYDWTDNSPLHF.

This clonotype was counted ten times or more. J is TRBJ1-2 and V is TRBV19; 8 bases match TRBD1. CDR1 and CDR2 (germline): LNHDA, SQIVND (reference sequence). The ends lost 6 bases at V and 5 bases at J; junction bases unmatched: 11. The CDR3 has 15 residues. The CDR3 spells CASSSGTGTRYGYTF. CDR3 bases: TGTGCCAGTAGCTCCGGGACAGGCACTAGATATGGCTACACCTTC.

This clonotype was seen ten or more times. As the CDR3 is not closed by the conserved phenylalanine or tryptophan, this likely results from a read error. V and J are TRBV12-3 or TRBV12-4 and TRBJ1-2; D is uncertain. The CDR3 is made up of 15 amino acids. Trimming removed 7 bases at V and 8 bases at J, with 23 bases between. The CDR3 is CASTISTGWKGGYTL. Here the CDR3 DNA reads TGTGCCAGCACCATATCGACGGGTTGGAAGGGCGGCTACACCCTC.

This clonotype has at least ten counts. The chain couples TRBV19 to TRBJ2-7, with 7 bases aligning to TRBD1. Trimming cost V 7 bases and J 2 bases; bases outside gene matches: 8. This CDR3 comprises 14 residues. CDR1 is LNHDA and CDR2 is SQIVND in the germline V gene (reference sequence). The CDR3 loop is CASTRGTETYEQYF. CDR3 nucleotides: TGTGCCAGTACCAGAGGGACAGAAACCTACGAGCAGTACTTC.

CDR3 sequence: CASSLTLRSGAHGELFF. CDR3 DNA sequence: TGTGCCAGCAGCTTAACGTTGAGGTCAGGGGCTCACGGGGAGCTGTTTTTT. The chain couples TRBV7-3 to TRBJ2-2; possible D gene TRBD1, 6 bases. With 0 bases removed from V and 7 bases from J, the gap between germline ends came to 18 bases. This CDR3 has 17 amino acids. CDR1 is SGHTA and CDR2 is FQGTGA in the germline V gene.

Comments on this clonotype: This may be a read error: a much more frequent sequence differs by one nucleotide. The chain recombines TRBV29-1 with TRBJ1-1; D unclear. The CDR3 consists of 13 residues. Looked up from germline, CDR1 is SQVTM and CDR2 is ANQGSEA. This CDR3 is CIVDFQPMGEAFF. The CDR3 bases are TGCATCGTTGACTTCCAGCCCATGGGTGAAGCTTTCTTT.